This T cell receptor (beta chain) is from a study of T cell repertoires in cytomegalovirus infection. As for the study in general: The authors used CMV epitopes that were HLA-C-restricted (recently identified) and HLA-B-restricted (well studied).

Study-wide results and limits: Cumulative frequency (of public TCR beta family members) identified carriers of CMV plus the relevant HLA.

This clonotype appeared a few times. Its specificity is unknown. Trimming at V came to 8 bases and at J to 2 bases, leaving 11 bases not matched to a gene. The CDR3 length is 15 residues. Germline values: CDR1 ENHRY, CDR2 SYGVKD. Using its own MiXCR run on the reads, TCRdb lists one record per CDR3 protein. Of about 160,000 distinct CDR3 sequences listed, about a fifth are singletons. Material: CD8+ T cells from cultured PBMCs, obtained from culture after CMV antigen stimulation. This chain uses TRBV10-3 with TRBJ2-7; 8 nucleotides agree with TRBD1. The source of this sequence is a human donor in good health (CMV status not recorded). Some clones in this sample may be carry-over from other donors' samples. The CDR3 spells CAISIGQGETYEQYF. The CDR3 nucleotides read TGTGCCATCTCTATTGGACAGGGAGAAACCTACGAGCAGTACTTC.